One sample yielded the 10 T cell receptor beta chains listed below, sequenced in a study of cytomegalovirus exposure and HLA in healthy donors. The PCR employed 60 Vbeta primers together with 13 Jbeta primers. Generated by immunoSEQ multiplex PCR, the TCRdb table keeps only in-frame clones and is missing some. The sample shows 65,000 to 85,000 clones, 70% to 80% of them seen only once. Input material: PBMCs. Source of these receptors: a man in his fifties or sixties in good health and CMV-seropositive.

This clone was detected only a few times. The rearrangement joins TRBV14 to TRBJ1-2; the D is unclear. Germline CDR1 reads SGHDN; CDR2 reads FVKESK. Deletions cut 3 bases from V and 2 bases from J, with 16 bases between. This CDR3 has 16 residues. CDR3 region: CASSQGRKASNYGYTF. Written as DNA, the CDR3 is TGTGCCAGCAGCCAGGGCAGGAAAGCATCCAACTATGGCTACACCTTC.

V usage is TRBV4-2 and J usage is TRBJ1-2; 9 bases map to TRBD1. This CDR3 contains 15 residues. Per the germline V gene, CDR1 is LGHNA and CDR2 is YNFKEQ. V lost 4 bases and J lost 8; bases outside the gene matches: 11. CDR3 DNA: TGTGCCAGCAGCCCGGGACAGGGATATAACCCGGGCTACACCTTC. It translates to CASSPGQGYNPGYTF.

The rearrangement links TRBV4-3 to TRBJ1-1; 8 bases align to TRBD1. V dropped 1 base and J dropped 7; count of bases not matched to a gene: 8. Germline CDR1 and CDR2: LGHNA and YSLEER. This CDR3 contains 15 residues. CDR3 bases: TGCGCCAGCAGCCAAGTTACAGGGGGTCGCAGTGAAGCTTTCTTT. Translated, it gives CASSQVTGGRSEAFF.

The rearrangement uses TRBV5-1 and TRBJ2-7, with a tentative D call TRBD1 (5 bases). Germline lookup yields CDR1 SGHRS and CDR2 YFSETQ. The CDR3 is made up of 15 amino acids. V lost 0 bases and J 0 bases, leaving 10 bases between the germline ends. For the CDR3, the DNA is TGCGCCAGCAGCTTGGAGGCAGGGTCCTCCTACGAGCAGTACTTC. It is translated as CASSLEAGSSYEQYF. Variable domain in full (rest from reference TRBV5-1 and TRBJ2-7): KAGVTQTPRYLIKTRGQQVTLSCSPISGHRSVSWYQQTPGQGLQFLFEYFSETQRNKGNFPGRFSGRQFSNSRSEMNVSTLELGDSALYLCASSLEAGSSYEQYFGPGTRLTVT.

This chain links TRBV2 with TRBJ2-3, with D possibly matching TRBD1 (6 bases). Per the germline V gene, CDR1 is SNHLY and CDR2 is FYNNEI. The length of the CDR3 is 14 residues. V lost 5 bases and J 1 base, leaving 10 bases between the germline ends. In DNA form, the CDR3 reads TGTGCCAGCAGTCTCCGACAGGGCACAGATACGCAGTATTTT. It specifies CASSLRQGTDTQYF. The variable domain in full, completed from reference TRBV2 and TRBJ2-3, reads EPEVTQTPSHQVTQMGQEVILRCVPISNHLYFYWYRQILGQKVEFLVSFYNNEISEKSEIFDDQFSVERPDGSNFTLKIRSTKLEDSAMYFCASSLRQGTDTQYFGPGTRLTVL.

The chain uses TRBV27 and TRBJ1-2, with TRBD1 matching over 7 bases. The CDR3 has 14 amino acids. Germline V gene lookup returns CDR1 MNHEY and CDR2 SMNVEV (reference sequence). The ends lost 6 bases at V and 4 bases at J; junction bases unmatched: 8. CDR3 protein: CASRSGGRGYGYTF. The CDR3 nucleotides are TGTGCCAGCAGATCAGGGGGGCGAGGCTATGGCTACACCTTC.

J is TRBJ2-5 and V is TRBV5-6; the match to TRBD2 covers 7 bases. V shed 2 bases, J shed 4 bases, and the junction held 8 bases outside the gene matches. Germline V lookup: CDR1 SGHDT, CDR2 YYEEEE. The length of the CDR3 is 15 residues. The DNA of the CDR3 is TGTGCCAGCAGCTTTCCGGGCGGGAGCGGAGAGACCCAGTACTTC. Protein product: CASSFPGGSGETQYF.

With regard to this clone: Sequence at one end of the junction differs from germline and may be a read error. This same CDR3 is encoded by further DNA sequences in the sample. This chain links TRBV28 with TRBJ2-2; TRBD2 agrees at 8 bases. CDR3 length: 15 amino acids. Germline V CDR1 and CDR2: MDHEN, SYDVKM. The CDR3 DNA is TGCGCCAGCAGGGGAACTAGCGGTACACGGGGGGAGCTGTTTTTT. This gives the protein CASRGTSGTRGELFF.

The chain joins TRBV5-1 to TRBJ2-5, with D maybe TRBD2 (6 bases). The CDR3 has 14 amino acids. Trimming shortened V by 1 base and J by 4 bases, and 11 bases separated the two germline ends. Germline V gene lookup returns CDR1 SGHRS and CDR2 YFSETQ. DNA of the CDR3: TGCGCCAGCAGCTTGTTCCGGGAGCGAGAGACCCAGTACTTC. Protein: CASSLFRERETQYF.

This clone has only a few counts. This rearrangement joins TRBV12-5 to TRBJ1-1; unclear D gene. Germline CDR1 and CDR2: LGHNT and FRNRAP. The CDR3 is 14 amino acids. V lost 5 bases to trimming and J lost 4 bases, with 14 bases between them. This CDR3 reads CASGAWPRGTEAFF. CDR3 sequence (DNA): TGTGCTAGTGGTGCCTGGCCCCGTGGCACTGAAGCTTTCTTT.